The 11 T cell receptor beta chains listed next were all sequenced from one sample in a study of breast tumors, draining lymph nodes, adjacent tissues. TCRdb reanalysed the multiplex PCR reads using MiXCR and keeps one entry per CDR3 protein. The sample shows some 130,000 distinct CDR3 sequences, 21% of them seen only once. The lymph nodes were axillary draining lymph nodes from breast cancer patients. Sequencing was done on a sample of axillary lymph node tissue. The receptors were sampled from a female donor with breast cancer. Some clones in this sample may be carry-over from other donors' samples.

This clonotype showed up many times. V usage is TRBV20-1 and J usage is TRBJ2-7; 7 bases align to TRBD2. V lost 5 bases to trimming and J lost 3 bases; unmatched junction nucleotides: 10. From germline, CDR1 is DFQATT and CDR2 SNEGSKA (reference sequence). This CDR3 comprises 14 residues. CDR3 in amino acids: CSAQAVGGLYEQYF. In DNA form, the CDR3 reads TGCAGTGCTCAGGCGGTGGGAGGGCTCTACGAGCAGTACTTC.

About this clonotype itself: It may be a read error: a sequence one base away is much more abundant. The chain has TRBV6-6 and TRBJ1-4; D call uncertain. The germline V gene has CDR1 MNHNY and CDR2 SVGAGI (reference sequence). The CDR3 is made up of 15 amino acids. The CDR3 sequence: CASSYSDRRDENLFF. The DNA of the CDR3 is TGTGCCAGCAGTTACTCCGATAGGAGGGATGAAAACCTGTTTTTT.

This clonotype was counted between two and nine times. For the CDR3, the DNA is TGTGCCAGCAGCCCCTTCGATGGGGCGGGAGAGACCCAGTACTTC. It is translated as CASSPFDGAGETQYF. The rearrangement joins TRBV11-2 to TRBJ2-5; the D gene could be TRBD1 or TRBD2 (5 bases each). V was trimmed by 5 bases and J by 4 bases, leaving 17 bases between them. Germline values: CDR1 SGHAT, CDR2 FQNNGV. The CDR3 contains 15 residues.

The rearrangement uses TRBV5-4 and TRBJ2-2, with D tentatively TRBD1 (6 bases). V was trimmed by 3 bases and J by 6 bases, leaving 9 bases between them. The CDR3 is made up of 13 amino acids. In germline, CDR1 is SGHNT, CDR2 YYREEE (reference sequence). This CDR3 is CASSWDTAGELFF. The CDR3 DNA follows: TGTGCCAGCAGCTGGGACACAGCCGGGGAGCTGTTTTTT. The full variable domain, its missing parts supplied by reference TRBV5-4 and TRBJ2-2, is ETGVTQSPTHLIKTRGQQVTLRCSSQSGHNTVSWYQQALGQGPQFIFQYYREEENGRGNFPPRFSGLQFPNYSSELNVNALELDDSALYLCASSWDTAGELFFGEGSRLTVL.

This clonotype was found many times. The rearrangement uses TRBV4-1 and TRBJ2-3, with D possibly TRBD1 on 6 matching bases. Germline assignment: CDR1 MGHRA and CDR2 YSYEKL. Deletions cut 0 bases from V and 3 bases from J, with 13 bases between. The CDR3 runs 16 residues. The CDR3 is CASSQEQGGRTDTQYF. CDR3 sequence (DNA): TGCGCCAGCAGCCAAGAACAGGGTGGGAGAACAGATACGCAGTATTTT.

At least ten counts were recorded for this clonotype. V and J are TRBV11-2 and TRBJ2-7; no definite D call. Germline CDR1 reads SGHAT; CDR2 reads FQNNGV. V lost 4 bases to trimming and J lost 2 bases, with 9 bases between them. The CDR3 is 13 amino acids. DNA for the CDR3: TGTGCCAGCAGCTGGAACCGCCCCTACGAGCAGTACTTC. The encoded protein is CASSWNRPYEQYF.

The count of this clonotype is one. This may arise from a read error, as a much more abundant clone is one base away. The chain combines TRBV14 with TRBJ2-1, with 9 bases fitting TRBD1. The CDR3 has 18 amino acids. Germline CDR1 is SGHDN and CDR2 is FVKESK. V trimming: 4 bases; J trimming: 5 bases; junction bases outside the gene matches: 15. The CDR3, as DNA: TGTGCCAGCAGCCCGGGACAGGGAGGGGCAGGGGCTAACAATGAGCAGTTCTTC. Its translation is CASSPGQGGAGANNEQFF.

This clonotype was observed many times. V is TRBV5-1 and J is TRBJ2-1; 9 positions agree with TRBD2. The CDR3 runs to 14 residues. Germline assignment: CDR1 SGHRS and CDR2 YFSETQ. V was pared by 5 bases and J by 7 bases, with 7 bases of the junction left unmatched. The CDR3 region has the DNA TGCGCCAGCAGGGTGATAGCGGGAGCGAATGAGCAGTTCTTC. It is translated as CASRVIAGANEQFF.

The chain recombines TRBV5-1 with TRBJ2-2; weak D call: TRBD2 (6 bases). Germline CDR1 SGHRS, CDR2 YFSETQ. The CDR3 loop spans 14 amino acids. Trimming stripped 0 bases from V and 7 bases from J, with 10 bases between. CDR3: CASSLAGGIGELFF. The CDR3 DNA reads as TGCGCCAGCAGCTTGGCAGGCGGGATCGGGGAGCTGTTTTTT.

This clonotype has a single count. A much larger clone lies a single base off, so this may be a read error. V usage is TRBV6-5 and J usage is TRBJ2-1; 12 bases match TRBD2. Germline CDR1 and CDR2: MNHEY and SVGAGI. The CDR3 extends over 13 amino acids. CDR3 residues: CASSGLAGYEQLF. The DNA for the CDR3 is TGTGCCAGCAGTGGACTAGCGGGGTATGAGCAGCTCTTC.

This rearrangement joins TRBV12-5 to TRBJ1-1; no reliable D call. Germline assignment: CDR1 LGHNT and CDR2 FRNRAP. This CDR3 spans 13 amino acids. Written as DNA, the CDR3 is TGTGCCAGCAGTAACCAGGAGAACACTGAAGCTTTCTTT. Its translation is CASSNQENTEAFF. Complete variable domain (other parts from reference TRBV12-5 and TRBJ1-1): DARVTQTPRHKVTEMGQEVTMRCQPILGHNTVFWYRQTMMQGLELLAYFRNRAPLDDSGMPKDRFSAEMPDATLATLKIQPSEPRDSAVYFCASSNQENTEAFFGQGTRLTVV.